This T cell receptor beta chain stems from a study of cytomegalovirus exposure and HLA in healthy donors. Study results and caveats: Researchers catalogued roughly 170 TCR beta chains as cytomegalovirus-associated. Under in vitro conditions, a few CMV-associated chains were confirmed as specific for CMV antigens.

Comment on this clone: The antigen remains unidentified.

With 60 Vbeta and 13 Jbeta primers, the PCR was carried out. Libraries were prepared by immunoSEQ multiplex PCR; TCRdb keeps only in-frame clonotypes and omits some of them. This sample has about 160,000 clones, with 65% to 85% found just once. This sequence originates from a young woman in good health and CMV-seronegative. The material sequenced was PBMCs.

The DNA of the CDR3 is TGTGCCAGCAGCTTGTTTTCAGGGGCAGACAATCAGCCCCAGCATTTT. As protein: CASSLFSGADNQPQHF. The gene calls are TRBV5-4 and TRBJ1-5, with D tentatively TRBD1 (6 bases). Per the germline V gene, CDR1 is SGHNT and CDR2 is YYREEE (reference sequence). V was trimmed by 1 base and J by 3 bases, leaving 14 bases between them. CDR3 length: 16 amino acids.